This T cell receptor (beta chain) was identified during a study of cytomegalovirus exposure and HLA in healthy donors. Broader study findings: Later on, an analysis tied under 20,000 TCR beta sequences to HLA alleles at 0.05 false discovery rate. The listing of 150 to 200 TCR beta chains classed them as cytomegalovirus-associated.

On this clone: Antigen unknown.

With 60 Vbeta and 13 Jbeta primers, the PCR was carried out. Repertoires were generated with immunoSEQ multiplex PCR, while TCRdb's copy carries only in-frame clones and drops some. In total, the table holds roughly 74,000 clones. The sample consisted of PBMCs. The TCR was taken from a female donor in good health and CMV-seropositive.

CDR3 coding DNA: TGTGCCAGCAGCTTAGACGGGACAGTCCTCCACTTT. It translates to CASSLDGTVLHF. The rearrangement uses TRBV11-2 and TRBJ1-6; 7 positions agree with TRBD1. CDR1 and CDR2 (germline): SGHAT, FQNNGV. Trimming at V came to 0 bases and at J to 15 bases, leaving 2 bases not matched to a gene. This CDR3 is 12 amino acids long.